The source of this T cell receptor (beta chain) is a study of T cell responses to AZD1222 COVID-19 vaccine. Overall study context: Pooled together were second doses at about 4 or about 12 weeks.

Regarding this clone: Its antigen remains unidentified.

Study results and caveats: Samples come after the peak T cell response, not at day 14. Females made up more of the donors, who were largely white British, and clonal diversity may have come out too low.

The V and J ends lost 5 bases and 6 bases respectively, with 14 bases between them. The CDR3 spans 14 residues. In germline, CDR1 is LNHDA, CDR2 SQIVND (reference sequence). The repertoire was sequenced with immunoSEQ multiplex PCR; TCRdb's copy has only in-frame clones and lacks some. Of fewer than 110,000 clones in the sample, around 90% were seen once. This TCR was sampled from an adult in good health. V is TRBV19 and J is TRBJ2-1; a possible D gene is TRBD1 (6 bases). The specimen was peripheral blood, collected on day 0 of AZD1222 vaccination. CDR3 sequence: CASSSNRVVNEQFF. In DNA form, the CDR3 reads TGTGCCAGTAGTTCAAACAGGGTGGTCAATGAGCAGTTCTTC.